Below are 14 T cell receptor beta chains sequenced from a single sample in a study of vaccination and CD4 T cells after COVID-19. For these TCRs, the target antigens are not known. An Oncomine TCR Beta short-read assay was used to sequence the DNA from cultured CD4+ T cells. TCRdb analysed the PCR reads with MiXCR anew, one entry per CDR3 protein. The sample includes 15,000 or so distinct CDR3 sequences, less than 50% of them seen just once. This sample's treatment: approximately 9-day PBMC culture with coronavirus spike peptide pools or control peptides (ViraFEST assay). The sample comprised CD4+ T cells from blood, cultured in vitro. These TCRs come from a human donor who had recovered from COVID-19.

The gene calls are TRBV2 and TRBJ2-3; TRBD1 might be the D (6 bases). Looked up from germline, CDR1 is SNHLY and CDR2 is FYNNEI. The V and J ends lost 4 bases and 1 base respectively, with 6 bases between them. The CDR3 runs 13 residues. The CDR3 nucleotides read TGTGCCAGCAGTGGGGGGCGCACAGATACGCAGTATTTT. Translation: CASSGGRTDTQYF.

The rearrangement links TRBV18 to TRBJ1-5, with TRBD1 matching 8 bases. J gave up 4 bases and V 4 bases, and 3 bases lay outside the gene matches. Looked up from germline, CDR1 is KGHSH and CDR2 is LQKENI. The length of the CDR3 is 14 residues. The CDR3 protein is CASSLGQGNQPQHF. CDR3 nucleotides: TGTGCCAGCTCACTTGGACAGGGTAATCAGCCCCAGCATTTT.

The chain carries TRBV6-5 and TRBJ2-1; TRBD2 matches 8 bases. The CDR3 consists of 20 residues. Germline V gene sequence: CDR1 MNHEY, CDR2 SVGAGI. V was pared by 2 bases and J by 1 base, with 16 bases of the junction left unmatched. CDR3 nucleotides: TGTGCCAGCAGTTACGAGTTCAAAATCTGGACTAGCAGGTCCTACAATGAGCAGTTCTTC. As protein: CASSYEFKIWTSRSYNEQFF.

There are a few counts of this clonotype. This chain uses TRBV2 with TRBJ2-3, with 11 bases matching TRBD2. CDR1 and CDR2 (germline): SNHLY, FYNNEI. This CDR3 is 15 amino acids long. J was trimmed by 4 bases and V by 7 bases; bases with no gene match: 7. The chain's CDR3 is CASKSTSGSPDTQYF. CDR3 in DNA: TGTGCCAGCAAGTCTACTAGCGGGAGCCCAGATACGCAGTATTTT.

V is TRBV5-4 and J is TRBJ2-1; TRBD1 matches at 8 bases. The J segment lost 8 bases and the V segment lost 0 bases, leaving 10 bases of the junction unmatched. CDR1 is SGHNT, CDR2 YYREEE, per germline (reference sequence). There are 16 residues in the CDR3. The CDR3: CASSLGSGRGRYEQFF. The CDR3 DNA sequence: TGTGCCAGCAGCTTGGGATCCGGCAGGGGGCGATATGAGCAGTTCTTC.

Turning to this clonotype: Relative to the germline gene, one junction end is altered; a read error may explain this. The genes are TRBV9 and TRBJ1-5; D is perhaps TRBD1 (5 bases). CDR1 is SGDLS, CDR2 YYNGEE, per germline. The CDR3 covers 14 residues. The CDR3 DNA reads as TGTGCCAGCAGCGCCTCAGGGTCGGGTCAGCCCCTGCATTTT. Translating it yields CASSASGSGQPLHF.

This chain links TRBV30 with TRBJ2-7; D call uncertain. The CDR3 covers 13 residues. CDR1 and CDR2 (germline): GTSNPN, SVGIG (reference sequence). Trimming pared 2 bases from V and 6 bases from J, leaving 14 bases between. This CDR3 is CAWSHVVNGEQYF. Written as DNA, the CDR3 is TGTGCCTGGAGTCACGTTGTCAATGGCGAGCAGTACTTC.

This clonotype was seen more than once but under ten times. This sequence joins TRBV6-1 and TRBJ1-1; D is ambiguous. This CDR3 is 14 amino acids long. Trimming pared 8 bases from V and 0 bases from J, leaving 13 bases between. CDR1 and CDR2 (germline): MNHNS, SASEGT. This CDR3 reads CASCSAAMNTEAFF. CDR3 bases: TGTGCCAGCTGCTCGGCGGCCATGAACACTGAAGCTTTCTTT.

The V and J genes are TRBV5-6 and TRBJ1-1; tentative D call: TRBD1 (5 bases). V was cut by 2 bases and J by 3 bases, with 14 bases left in between. The CDR3 is made up of 15 amino acids. Germline V gene lookup returns CDR1 SGHDT and CDR2 YYEEEE. The CDR3 reads CASSFTGGADTEAFF. Here the CDR3 DNA reads TGTGCCAGCAGCTTTACAGGAGGGGCCGACACTGAAGCTTTCTTT.

The genes are TRBV10-3 and TRBJ2-3, with TRBD1 identical over 8 bases. Per the germline V gene, CDR1 is ENHRY and CDR2 is SYGVKD. Germline trimming cut 8 bases from V and 5 bases from J; bases unmatched to any gene: 6. The CDR3 is made up of 13 amino acids. The CDR3 protein is CAIGQGARDTQYF. The CDR3 nucleotides read TGTGCCATCGGGCAGGGGGCAAGAGATACGCAGTATTTT.

This sequence joins TRBV12-3 or TRBV12-4 and TRBJ2-2; D gene unclear. V was cut by 8 bases and J by 6 bases, with 13 bases left in between. This CDR3 comprises 13 residues. Here the CDR3 reads CASRMWGSGELFF. Written as DNA, the CDR3 is TGTGCCAGCCGTATGTGGGGATCCGGGGAGCTGTTTTTT.

The chain employs TRBV20-1 and TRBJ2-7; 10 bases are a match to TRBD1. This CDR3 is 14 amino acids long. Trimming at V came to 5 bases and at J to 4 bases, leaving 8 bases not matched to a gene. Germline V gene lookup returns CDR1 DFQATT and CDR2 SNEGSKA (reference sequence). The CDR3 is CSARTGGWQYEQYF. In DNA, the CDR3 is TGCAGTGCTCGGACAGGGGGATGGCAGTACGAGCAGTACTTC.

This clonotype was seen only a few times. The genes are TRBV7-8 and TRBJ1-5; no definite D call. The V end was cut by 1 base, the J end by 5 bases, with 6 bases between. CDR1 is SGHVS and CDR2 is FQNEAQ in the germline V gene. This CDR3 comprises 13 residues. The CDR3 region has the DNA TGTGCCAGCAGCTTAGTAGGGTATCAGCCCCAGCATTTT. Protein sequence: CASSLVGYQPQHF.

The chain has TRBV19 and TRBJ1-5; D is possibly TRBD1 (5 bases). Trimming removed 5 bases at V and 0 bases at J, with 23 bases between. Germline-derived CDR1 and CDR2 are LNHDA and SQIVND (reference sequence). The CDR3 has 19 residues. The CDR3 is CASSLSFRDVGDSNQPQHF. CDR3 sequence (DNA): TGTGCCAGTAGTCTGAGCTTCCGGGACGTAGGGGATAGCAATCAGCCCCAGCATTTT.